This TCR beta chain emerged from a study of blood T cell repertoires in COVID-19. Study in general: COVID-19 samples, acute and convalescent, were from the United States, Italy and Spain.

Germline V gene sequence: CDR1 SGHAT, CDR2 FQNNGV. This CDR3 is built from 14 residues. J gave up 10 bases and V 2 bases, and 4 bases lay outside the gene matches. TCRdb's table, derived via immunoSEQ multiplex PCR, lists solely in-frame clones and lacks some. The table records tens of thousands of clones, about 81% of them present only once. The sequencing sample was made of peripheral blood. The TCR was taken from a man in his fifties or sixties with active COVID-19. The V gene is TRBV11-2, the J gene TRBJ1-6, with 8 bases matching TRBD1. CDR3 coding DNA: TGTGCCAGCAGCTTAATGGACAGGGACTCACCCCTCCACTTT. Translated: CASSLMDRDSPLHF. Supplemented by reference TRBV11-2 and TRBJ1-6, the full variable domain reads EAGVAQSPRYKIIEKRQSVAFWCNPISGHATLYWYQQILGQGPKLLIQFQNNGVVDDSQLPKDRFSAERLKGVDSTLKIQPAKLEDSAVYLCASSLMDRDSPLHFGNGTRLTVT.